Sequencing of this TCR beta chain was carried out in a study of shared clonotypes between healthy human individuals. About the research overall: A couple of women and three men aged 18 to 49 made up the donors. Every donor yielded three CD4 naive, three CD4 memory, two CD8 naive and one CD8 memory plate. Study observations and caveats: Clonotype sharing among donors was thought likely to change with sequencing depth. Among non-shared clonotypes, generation probabilities were lower than among those shared by all four donors.

Naive CD8 cells were CD45RO-negative, positively selected for CCR7, excluding terminally differentiated effector memory CD45RA+ cells. Regarding this clone: What it binds is unknown.

Deletions cut 4 bases from V and 2 bases from J, with 14 bases between. The CDR3 loop spans 15 amino acids. Germline V gene lookup returns CDR1 MNHEY and CDR2 SVGAGI. Repertoires were generated with immunoSEQ multiplex PCR, while TCRdb's copy carries only in-frame clones and drops some. The top ten clones hold about 1.5% of a sample with around 2.1 million clones, 93% of them seen once. The sequence came from a young man in good health. Some clones in this sample may be carry-over from other donors' samples. Material: naive CD8+ T cells from PBMCs. The chain uses TRBV6-5 and TRBJ2-5; maybe TRBD1 (5 bases). CDR3: CASSLRQTPQETQYF. The CDR3 region has the DNA TGTGCCAGCAGTTTGCGACAGACTCCTCAAGAGACCCAGTACTTC.